This TCR beta chain derives from a study of blood T cell repertoires in COVID-19 (dated by TCRdb to the early 2020s). About the investigation overall: The collaborator samples originated in the United States, Italy and Spain and spanned the acute and convalescent phases of COVID-19. The prospective study material was composed of cDNA or gDNA derived from T cells, B-cell-depleted T cells, or PBMCs. The dataset comprised deeply sampled blood TCRbeta repertoires from subjects exposed to, actively infected with, or recovered from COVID-19. The repertoires were released in a freely available public database meant as a resource for research on the immune response to SARS-CoV-2. Samples were obtained from the ongoing ImmuneRACE study (first 160 participants) and from 950 to 1,500 subjects provided by 6 global collaborators. The sample metadata nearly always contained a de-identified subject ID, COVID-19 status, age in years and sex. HLA class I and class II types, where available, came from metadata supplied by the sample provider rather than from assay-based typing.

On the study overall, not on this receptor specifically: The amount of clinical and demographic metadata varied by source and participant and was provided uncurated.

Deletion took 3 bases off V and 4 bases off J, with a span of 12 bases between the germline ends. The germline V gene (reference sequence) specifies LNHDA as CDR1 and SQIVND as CDR2. The CDR3 contains 15 residues, cysteine and phenylalanine counted. Of all the DNA, just the CDR3 is kept, 45 bases in frame from base 1. As concerns this clone: Its recognized antigen is unknown. Qualities for individual bases were not recorded, and no much larger clone is one base off.

TCRbeta CDR3 regions were amplified from genomic DNA by means of the immunoSEQ Assay, a bias-controlled multiplex PCR. The original pipeline was this. The number of nucleated cells in each sample was estimated by amplification of reference gene primers within the assay. To quantify the absolute abundance of each unique TCRbeta CDR3 rearrangement, sequence reads were collapsed and filtered. For each sample, productive Simpson clonality was calculated by taking the square root of Simpson's diversity index across productive rearrangements. The table comes from immuneACCESS by way of TCRdb, which keeps in-frame sequences with V and J called. Part of the clones is missing from these tables; in studies checked, under half for an unresolved V gene and the rest for unknown reasons. That table gives V, J and clone size, and the DNA gave D and trimming. The sample table records about 190,000 clones; approximately 80% of these occur just once. The top ten constitute 4.5% to 6.5% of the sample.

Participants in the prospective study were aged roughly 18 to 95 years, lived in 24 United States geographic areas, and enrolled through a virtual design. To assign participants to cohorts, the prospective study relied on clinical history that participants themselves reported in a screening survey and a study questionnaire. In the prospective study, whole blood, serum and a nasopharyngeal or oropharyngeal swab were collected from each participant by mobile phlebotomists. Prospective study participants could optionally give additional blood draws and questionnaires over an approximately two-month period. Prospective study blood samples were shipped either frozen or at room temperature before DNA extraction.

In this chain, TRBV19 is recombined with TRBJ2-2; possibly the D gene is TRBD2, per 5 matching bases. This receptor was identified in a woman aged 60-75 years with acute COVID-19. The specimen sequenced was PBMCs or T cells enriched from blood (not recorded which). This receptor has the CDR3 CASSISGLVTGELFF. The DNA reads as follows: TGTGCCAGTAGTATTTCGGGGTTGGTCACCGGGGAGCTGTTTTTT.